A single sample is the source of the 15 T cell receptor beta chains below, sequenced in a study of T cells in Graves' hyperthyroidism and ophthalmopathy. TCR beta CDR3 region amplification was performed from RNA transcripts. TCR CDR3 underwent first-round RT-PCR with the HTBI primer set. TCRdb recomputed calls from the multiplex PCR reads with MiXCR, one row per CDR3 protein. The sample contains 650,000 to 800,000 distinct CDR3 sequences, roughly 46% of which appear only once. Sequencing was performed on peripheral blood or thyroid tissue (not recorded which). These receptors were taken from an adult man with Graves' disease, either hyperthyroidism or ophthalmopathy (not recorded which).

J is TRBJ2-5 and V is TRBV10-2; TRBD2 is a possible D gene (5 bases). V lost 0 bases to trimming and J lost 9 bases, with 23 bases between them. Germline loops: CDR1 WSHSY, CDR2 SAAADI. The CDR3 consists of 17 residues. CDR3 sequence reads: CASSESVVIEGTQPQYF. CDR3 nucleotides: TGCGCCAGCAGTGAGTCTGTGGTGATTGAGGGAACTCAGCCCCAGTACTTC.

Of note for this clonotype: A much larger clone differs by one base, so this may be a read error. The missing conserved phenylalanine or tryptophan at the end of this CDR3 makes a read error likely. The chain links TRBV24-1 to TRBJ1-2; D not resolved. Germline V gives CDR1 KGHDR, CDR2 SFDVKD. The CDR3 is 13 residues long. With 5 bases removed from V and 3 bases from J, the gap between germline ends came to 9 bases. The CDR3: CATSGGEDYGYTS. The CDR3 bases are TGTGCCACCAGTGGGGGAGAAGACTATGGCTACACCTCC.

The chain uses TRBV7-3 and TRBJ1-6; perhaps TRBD1 as D (5 bases). Germline V gene data show CDR1 as SGHTA and CDR2 as FQGTGA. This CDR3 contains 13 residues. Between the trimmed V and J ends, which lost 2 bases and 13 bases, there was a span of 12 bases. DNA of the CDR3: TGTGCCAGCAGCTTAGCGGGGGTGGTTCCCCTCCACTTT. Encoded protein: CASSLAGVVPLHF.

This clonotype was detected a few times. V usage is TRBV2 and J usage is TRBJ1-4; D not resolved. The CDR3 is 14 residues long. The ends were cut back, 1 base at V and 8 bases at J, with 11 bases in the middle. CDR1 and CDR2 (germline): SNHLY, FYNNEI. CDR3 protein: CASSEGIIREKLFF. In nucleotides, the CDR3 is TGTGCCAGCAGTGAAGGTATAATAAGGGAAAAACTGTTTTTT.

This clonotype was detected ten times or more. The genes are TRBV10-2 and TRBJ1-2, with D unresolved. The CDR3 covers 15 residues. V lost 3 bases to trimming and J lost 2 bases, with 13 bases between them. Germline-derived CDR1 and CDR2 are WSHSY and SAAADI. The DNA for the CDR3 is TGCGCCAGCAGTGATAAAGTAGCAGGCAACTATGGCTACACCTTC. As protein: CASSDKVAGNYGYTF.

The chain carries TRBV2 and TRBJ1-2; D possibly corresponds to TRBD1 (6 bases). Germline lookup yields CDR1 SNHLY and CDR2 FYNNEI. This CDR3 spans 15 amino acids. V lost 6 bases and J 8 bases, leaving 22 bases between the germline ends. This CDR3 is CASSFYRQAKRGYTF. DNA of the CDR3: TGTGCCAGCAGCTTCTATAGACAGGCGAAAAGGGGCTACACCTTC. Variable domain in full (rest from reference TRBV2 and TRBJ1-2): EPEVTQTPSHQVTQMGQEVILRCVPISNHLYFYWYRQILGQKVEFLVSFYNNEISEKSEIFDDQFSVERPDGSNFTLKIRSTKLEDSAMYFCASSFYRQAKRGYTFGSGTRLTVV.

The rearrangement uses TRBV25-1 and TRBJ1-3, with D unclear. The CDR3 extends over 18 amino acids. Germline V gene lookup returns CDR1 MGHDK and CDR2 SYGVNS. Deletions cut 5 bases from V and 2 bases from J, with 22 bases between. The CDR3 reads CASSLSLALGTPGNTIYF. CDR3 DNA sequence: TGTGCCAGCAGTTTATCTCTCGCACTCGGAACGCCTGGAAACACCATATATTTT.

This clonotype was observed a handful of times. The V call is TRBV15, the J call TRBJ2-3; D gene unclear. Deletions cut 1 base from V and 1 base from J, with 6 bases between. In germline, CDR1 is LNHNV, CDR2 YYDKDF (reference sequence). The CDR3 spans 14 residues. The CDR3 spells CATSRAGRTDTQYF. The CDR3 DNA reads TGTGCCACCAGCAGAGCGGGTCGCACAGATACGCAGTATTTT.

The CDR3 spells CASSLFPGPYYEQYF. The CDR3 DNA sequence: TGTGCCAGCAGTTTATTCCCGGGACCCTACTACGAGCAGTACTTC. The chain carries TRBV2 and TRBJ2-7; either TRBD1 or TRBD2 may fit D (5 bases each). Trimming pared 5 bases from V and 3 bases from J, leaving 17 bases between. The germline gives CDR1 SNHLY, CDR2 FYNNEI. This CDR3 is built from 15 residues.

The J gene is TRBJ1-4, the V gene TRBV29-1; D is possibly TRBD1 (5 bases). Germline loops: CDR1 SQVTM, CDR2 ANQGSEA. This CDR3 has 14 residues. V was cut by 8 bases and J by 6 bases, with 19 bases left in between. CDR3 in amino acids: CSTALTGGYEKLFF. As DNA, the CDR3 is TGCAGCACGGCCCTAACAGGCGGCTATGAAAAACTGTTTTTT.

In its sample, this clonotype was seen many times. The rearrangement joins TRBV29-1 to TRBJ1-3; no firm D call. The V gene's germline CDR1 is SQVTM and CDR2 ANQGSEA. V lost 3 bases to trimming and J lost 4 bases, with 7 bases between them. The CDR3 consists of 12 residues. DNA for the CDR3: TGCAGCGTTGATAACGGGGGAAACACCATATATTTT. Translating gives CSVDNGGNTIYF.

This chain joins TRBV5-6 and TRBJ2-7, with TRBD1 matching over 11 bases. The CDR3 totals 15 residues. Germline V gene lookup returns CDR1 SGHDT and CDR2 YYEEEE. The J segment lost 6 bases and the V segment lost 4 bases, leaving 9 bases of the junction unmatched. The chain's CDR3 is CASSVPGQGVIEQYF. Here the CDR3 DNA reads TGTGCCAGCAGCGTACCGGGACAGGGGGTAATCGAGCAGTACTTC.

Concerning this clonotype: Without the conserved terminal phenylalanine or tryptophan, this CDR3 likely stems from a read error. The DNA is omitted, as the CDR3 cannot be located on it reliably, and the CDR3 follows TCRdb's listing. The rearrangement links TRBV10-3 to TRBJ2-5; the table calls TRBD1, which could not be checked here. Germline values: CDR1 ENHRY, CDR2 SYGVKD. Both ends counted, the CDR3 spans 11 residues. CDR3 protein: CAIRARGDANT.

The chain recombines TRBV12-3 or TRBV12-4 with TRBJ2-7, with a weak D call TRBD2 (5 bases). This CDR3 is built from 13 residues. V lost 2 bases, J lost 5 bases, and 10 bases lay in between. In DNA, the CDR3 is TGTGCCAGCAGTTTAAGGGCAGCGGACGAGCAGTACTTC. Translation: CASSLRAADEQYF.

V usage is TRBV6-6 and J usage is TRBJ1-6; a weak D match, TRBD1 (6 bases). The germline CDR1 and CDR2 sequences are MNHNY and SVGAGI (reference sequence). V was shortened by 7 bases and J by 6 bases, with 19 bases between the two germline ends. This CDR3 has 16 residues. The CDR3 sequence: CASIERGGFFNSPLHF. Here the CDR3 DNA reads TGTGCCAGCATCGAACGAGGGGGGTTCTTTAATTCACCCCTCCACTTT.